A selection of T cell receptor beta chains follows, all from one sample in a study of immune characterization of retroperitoneal liposarcoma. TCRdb used MiXCR to reprocess the PCR reads, holding one entry per CDR3 protein. This sample has 10,000 or so distinct CDR3 sequences, with around a quarter found just once. The source material was tumor tissue. All receptors derive from a male donor with retroperitoneal liposarcoma. CDR3s leave out the opening cysteine and the closing phenylalanine or tryptophan. Each record gives: V gene, D gene, CDR3 protein. The D gene is left open where the match is weak.

>TRBV11-2|NA
ASRETGAGYGYT
>TRBV12-3/TRBV12-4|NA
ASTYDRPNTEAF
>TRBV6-1|NA
ASSDDVLGADTQY
>TRBV6-2/TRBV6-3|TRBD1
ASSYSGPTGGGYGYT
>TRBV12-3/TRBV12-4|TRBD1
ASSQGARNEQY
>TRBV11-2|NA
ASSTRRSSNTEAF
>TRBV27|NA
ASSPRGQRETQY
>TRBV7-4|NA
ASSLAF
>TRBV11-2|NA
ASSLPRVTYEQY
>TRBV6-5|NA
ASSYSPASPPGTQY
>TRBV11-3|NA
ASSPRTRLSTDTQY
>TRBV12-3/TRBV12-4|NA
ASSLAGGDEQF
>TRBV11-2|NA
ASSLYYNEQF
>TRBV12-3/TRBV12-4|NA
ASMNQETQY
>TRBV6-1|NA
ASSPPRQQYNSPLH
>TRBV6-6|TRBD2
ASSYSPPRGVYNEQF
>TRBV6-5|NA
ASSDETGALAKNIQY
>TRBV7-2|NA
ASSFIGYGYT
>TRBV7-2|TRBD1
ASSLTGGSFEAF
>TRBV11-2|NA
ASSFGEGAEAF
>TRBV6-1|TRBD1
ASSEGGTGVSDTQY
>TRBV12-3/TRBV12-4|TRBD2
ASSRTSGSSYNEQF
>TRBV10-3|NA
AISGGGGEQF
>TRBV12-3/TRBV12-4|NA
ASSKYYGRGGSTEAF
>TRBV6-1|NA
ASSSSSYEQY